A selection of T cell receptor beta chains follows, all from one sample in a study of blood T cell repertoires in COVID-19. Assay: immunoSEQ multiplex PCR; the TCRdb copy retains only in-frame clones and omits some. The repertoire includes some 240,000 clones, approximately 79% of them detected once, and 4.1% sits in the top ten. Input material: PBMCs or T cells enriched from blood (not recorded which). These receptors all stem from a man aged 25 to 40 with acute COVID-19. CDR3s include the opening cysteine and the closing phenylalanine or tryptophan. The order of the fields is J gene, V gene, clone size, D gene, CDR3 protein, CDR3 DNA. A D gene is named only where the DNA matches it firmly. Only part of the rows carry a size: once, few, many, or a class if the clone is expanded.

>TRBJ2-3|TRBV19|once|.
CASWAGFPDTQYF
TGTGCCTCGTGGGCGGGGTTTCCAGATACGCAGTATTTT
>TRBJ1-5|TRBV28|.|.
CASSWGGSEQPQHF
TGTGCCAGCAGTTGGGGGGGTTCGGAGCAGCCCCAGCATTTT
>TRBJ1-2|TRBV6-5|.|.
CASRVTGNYGYTF
TGTGCCAGCAGGGTTACAGGGAACTATGGCTACACCTTC
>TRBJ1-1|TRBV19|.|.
CASKTGKIRTEAFF
TGTGCCAGTAAAACAGGGAAAATCCGCACTGAAGCTTTCTTT
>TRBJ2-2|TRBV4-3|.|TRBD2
CASSQVALAATGELFF
TGCGCCAGCAGCCAAGTGGCGCTAGCGGCCACCGGGGAGCTGTTTTTT
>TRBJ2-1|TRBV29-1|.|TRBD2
CSVGFAGDYNEQFF
TGCAGCGTTGGTTTCGCGGGGGATTACAATGAGCAGTTCTTC
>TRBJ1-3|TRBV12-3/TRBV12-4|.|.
CASSSSSGNTIYF
TGTGCCAGCAGCTCGAGCTCTGGAAACACCATATATTTT
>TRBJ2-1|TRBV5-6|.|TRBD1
CASSSGTGPRQFF
TGTGCCAGCAGCTCCGGGACAGGGCCTCGGCAGTTCTTC
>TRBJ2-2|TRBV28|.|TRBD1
CASSLRPQGGLKTGELFF
TGTGCCAGCAGTTTAAGACCACAGGGGGGTCTAAAAACCGGGGAGCTGTTTTTT
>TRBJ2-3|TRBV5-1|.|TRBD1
CASLLGQGADTQYF
TGTGCCAGCCTCTTGGGACAGGGGGCGGATACGCAGTATTTT
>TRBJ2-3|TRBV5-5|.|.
CASSLEGVSTDTQYF
TGTGCCAGCAGTCTTGAGGGGGTAAGCACAGATACGCAGTATTTT
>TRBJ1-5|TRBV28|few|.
CASSRRVRSNQPQHF
TGTGCCAGCAGTCGCAGGGTACGTAGCAATCAGCCCCAGCATTTT
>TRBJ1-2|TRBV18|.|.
CASSPLDRGDGYTF
TGTGCCAGCTCACCACTGGACCGGGGGGATGGCTACACCTTC
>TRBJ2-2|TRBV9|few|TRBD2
CASSLLAGGPTGELFF
TGTGCCAGCAGCCTTCTAGCGGGGGGGCCGACCGGGGAGCTGTTTTTT
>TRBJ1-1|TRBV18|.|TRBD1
CASSPGQGKNTEAFF
TGTGCCAGCTCACCGGGACAGGGGAAGAACACTGAAGCTTTCTTT
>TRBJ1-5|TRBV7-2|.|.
CASSNIGAGQPQHF
TGTGCCAGCAGCAATATTGGGGCTGGTCAGCCCCAGCATTTT
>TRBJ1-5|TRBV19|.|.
CASRQAGNQPQHF
TGTGCCAGTAGGCAAGCGGGAAATCAGCCCCAGCATTTT
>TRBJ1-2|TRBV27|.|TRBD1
CASSRGQGRNYGYTF
TGTGCCAGCAGTCGAGGACAGGGCAGGAACTATGGCTACACCTTC
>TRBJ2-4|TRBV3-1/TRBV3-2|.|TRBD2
CASSQGFGGVAKNIQYF
TGTGCCAGCAGCCAAGGTTTCGGGGGGGTGGCCAAAAACATTCAGTACTTC
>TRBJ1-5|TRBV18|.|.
CASSQENQPQHF
TGTGCCAGCTCACAGGAGAATCAGCCCCAGCATTTT
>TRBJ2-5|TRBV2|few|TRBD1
CASTDIGQGQQETQYF
TGTGCCAGCACCGACATCGGACAGGGGCAGCAAGAGACCCAGTACTTC
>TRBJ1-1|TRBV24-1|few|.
CATRRDTEAFF
TGTGCCACCCGCAGGGACACTGAAGCTTTCTTT
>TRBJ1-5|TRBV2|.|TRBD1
CASRRRGGWNSNQPQHF
TGTGCCAGCCGGAGACGAGGGGGCTGGAATAGCAATCAGCCCCAGCATTTT
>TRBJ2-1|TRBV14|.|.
CASSQGKTDYNEQFF
TGTGCCAGCAGCCAAGGGAAGACAGACTACAATGAGCAGTTCTTC
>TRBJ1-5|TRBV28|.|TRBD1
CASGRTGDQPQHF
TGTGCCAGCGGACGGACAGGGGATCAGCCCCAGCATTTT
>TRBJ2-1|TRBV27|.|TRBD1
CASRTGGALTSSYNEQFF
TGTGCCAGCAGAACAGGGGGCGCACTGACGAGCTCCTACAATGAGCAGTTCTTC
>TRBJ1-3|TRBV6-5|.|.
CASSYSGPYSGNTIYF
TGTGCCAGCAGTTATTCCGGTCCTTACTCTGGAAACACCATATATTTT
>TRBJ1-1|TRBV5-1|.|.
CASSKNGGAQVTEAFF
TGCGCCAGCAGTAAAAATGGGGGGGCGCAGGTCACTGAAGCTTTCTTT
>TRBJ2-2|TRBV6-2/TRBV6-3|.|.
CASSYSHYPATDTGELFF
TGTGCCAGCAGTTACTCCCACTACCCGGCGACGGACACCGGGGAGCTGTTTTTT
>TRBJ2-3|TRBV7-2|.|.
CASSPTRTDTQYF
TGTGCCAGCAGCCCTACGAGGACAGATACGCAGTATTTT
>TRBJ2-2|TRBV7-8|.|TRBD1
CASRMGQGGAGELFF
TGTGCCAGCAGGATGGGACAGGGCGGCGCCGGGGAGCTGTTTTTT
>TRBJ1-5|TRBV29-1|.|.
CIQVGRGFNQPQHF
TGCATACAGGTGGGGCGGGGCTTCAATCAGCCCCAGCATTTT
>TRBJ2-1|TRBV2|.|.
CASFRGQTNNEQFF
TGTGCCAGCTTCCGCGGCCAAACCAACAATGAGCAGTTCTTC
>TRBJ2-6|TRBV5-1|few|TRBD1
CASSFLTGQVAGANVLTF
TGCGCCAGCAGCTTTCTGACAGGGCAGGTGGCTGGGGCCAACGTCCTGACTTTC
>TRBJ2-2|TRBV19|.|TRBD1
CASTGQGWTGELFF
TGTGCCAGTACTGGACAGGGGTGGACCGGGGAGCTGTTTTTT
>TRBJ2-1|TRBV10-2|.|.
CASMPTTYNEQFF
TGCGCCAGCATGCCCACTACCTACAATGAGCAGTTCTTC
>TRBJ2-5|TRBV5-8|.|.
CASSLARFGTQYF
TGTGCCAGCAGCTTGGCCAGGTTTGGGACCCAGTACTTC
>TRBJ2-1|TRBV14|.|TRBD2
CASSQAGGAGNEQFF
TGTGCCAGCAGCCAAGCCGGGGGGGCTGGTAATGAGCAGTTCTTC
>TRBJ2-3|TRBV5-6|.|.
CASSQLVQDTQYF
TGTGCCAGCAGCCAACTAGTGCAAGATACGCAGTATTTT
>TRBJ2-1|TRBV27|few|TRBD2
CASSILAGGPHNEQFF
TGTGCCAGCAGTATTCTAGCGGGAGGGCCCCACAATGAGCAGTTCTTC
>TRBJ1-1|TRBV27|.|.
CASSQLGGRNTEAFF
TGTGCCAGCAGCCAACTCGGGGGACGGAACACTGAAGCTTTCTTT
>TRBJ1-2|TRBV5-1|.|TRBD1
CASSPRQGALEGGYTF
TGCGCCAGCAGCCCAAGACAGGGGGCGCTGGAGGGGGGCTACACCTTC